This T cell receptor beta chain originates from a study of human T cells and chemical hapten exposure. Study in general: During the approximately 25-week study period, patients had diphenylcyclopropenone applied to the scalp every week. Readings were taken at 6 days from patch tests that had applied 0.01% DPC to the upper back.

As for this clonotype: Antigen specificity is unknown.

Study-level findings and limits: PT1 expanded TCR counts correlated positively with patch test score.

Time point of the sample: patch test 3, about 24 weeks after DPC sensitization. Described treatment: therapeutic diphenylcyclopropenone sensitization with weekly scalp DPC. The starting material, unfractionated whole blood, was used for total RNA extraction. The CDR3 runs to 14 residues. The germline V gene encodes CDR1 SGHDT and CDR2 YYEEEE. V lost 3 bases and J 4 bases, leaving 11 bases between the germline ends. TCRdb analysed the RACE reads with MiXCR anew, one entry per CDR3 protein. The sample has 70,000 or so distinct CDR3 sequences, around 10% seen once. The sample consisted of whole blood, taken in connection with sensitization to the hapten diphenylcyclopropenone (DPC). The receptor comes from a woman in her fifties or sixties with alopecia areata. Some clones in this sample may be carry-over from other donors' samples. The chain couples TRBV5-6 to TRBJ2-1; D possibly matches TRBD1 or TRBD2 (5 bases each). CDR3 DNA: TGTGCCAGCAGCTCGGGACCAAATTACAATGAGCAGTTCTTC. It yields the protein CASSSGPNYNEQFF.